These T cell receptor beta chains were read from a single sample in a study of blood T cell repertoires in COVID-19. The repertoire was sequenced with immunoSEQ multiplex PCR; TCRdb's copy has only in-frame clones and lacks some. The data show roughly 180,000 clones, with 85% seen just once and 8.2% held by the top ten. Source material: peripheral blood. These receptors were obtained from an older woman with acute or convalescent COVID-19. Each CDR3 is given with its conserved first and last residue. A D gene is named only where the DNA matches it firmly. Size values are once, few and many counts, or a class for expanded clones, and some rows have none.

clone size | J gene | V gene | D gene | CDR3 protein | CDR3 DNA
. | TRBJ1-2 | TRBV29-1 | . | CSALDSRDYGYTF | TGCAGCGCATTGGACAGTCGGGACTATGGCTACACCTTC
. | TRBJ1-1 | TRBV5-1 | . | CASSPPSAEAFF | TGCGCCAGCAGCCCCCCCTCCGCTGAAGCTTTCTTT
few | TRBJ2-1 | TRBV9 | TRBD2 | CASSVEGLAGALQFF | TGTGCCAGCAGCGTAGAGGGACTAGCGGGGGCCTTGCAGTTCTTC
. | TRBJ2-7 | TRBV3-1/TRBV3-2 | TRBD1 | CASSRTGTDYEQYF | TGTGCCAGCAGCCGGACAGGGACTGATTACGAGCAGTACTTC
. | TRBJ2-5 | TRBV4-1 | . | CASSQVSGPQETQYF | TGCGCCAGCAGCCAAGTAAGCGGGCCCCAAGAGACCCAGTACTTC
. | TRBJ1-6 | TRBV10-2 | . | CASSESLFGLNSPLHF | TGCGCCAGCAGTGAGTCACTATTTGGTTTGAATTCACCCCTCCACTTT
. | TRBJ2-2 | TRBV5-1 | . | CASKDQGGSTGELFF | TGCGCCAGCAAAGATCAAGGGGGTTCCACCGGGGAGCTGTTTTTT
. | TRBJ1-3 | TRBV19 | . | CASSRAGTAGNTIYF | TGTGCCAGTAGTAGAGCAGGGACTGCTGGAAACACCATATATTTT
. | TRBJ2-5 | TRBV6-1 | TRBD2 | CASSERAGGSLWETQYF | TGTGCCAGCAGTGAGCGGGCTGGCGGGAGCCTGTGGGAGACCCAGTACTTC
. | TRBJ2-2 | TRBV19 | . | CASSIDLPGELFF | TGTGCCAGTAGTATAGATCTACCCGGGGAGCTGTTTTTT
. | TRBJ2-1 | TRBV12-5 | TRBD2 | CASATSGNLVNEQFF | TGTGCTAGTGCCACTAGCGGAAACCTAGTGAATGAGCAGTTCTTC
few | TRBJ2-3 | TRBV29-1 | . | CSVTGTATDTQYF | TGCAGCGTTACCGGGACTGCCACAGATACGCAGTATTTT
once | TRBJ2-2 | TRBV2 | . | CASSDLGSNTGELFF | TGTGCCAGCAGTGATCTGGGCTCGAACACCGGGGAGCTGTTTTTT
. | TRBJ2-7 | TRBV2 | . | CASRKDRLGAYEQYF | TGTGCCAGCAGGAAAGACAGGTTGGGGGCCTACGAGCAGTACTTC
. | TRBJ1-4 | TRBV28 | TRBD1 | CASSPGQIFNEKLFF | TGTGCCAGCAGCCCGGGACAGATCTTTAATGAAAAACTGTTTTTT
. | TRBJ1-2 | TRBV4-1 | . | CASSQDAKNYYGYTF | TGCGCCAGCAGCCAAGATGCGAAGAACTACTATGGCTACACCTTC
. | TRBJ2-5 | TRBV4-1 | . | CASSQDSLGLLQETQYF | TGCGCCAGCAGCCAAGATTCTTTGGGCCTGCTCCAAGAGACCCAGTACTTC
. | TRBJ2-2 | TRBV27 | . | CASRSWQRPTGELFF | TGTGCCAGCAGGTCCTGGCAGCGGCCTACCGGGGAGCTGTTTTTT
. | TRBJ2-3 | TRBV27 | TRBD2 | CASSSRALTSGRAIDTQYF | TGTGCCAGCAGTTCCAGGGCCCTAACTAGCGGGAGGGCCATCGATACGCAGTATTTT
. | TRBJ1-3 | TRBV7-2 | . | CASSLALGSSSGNTIYF | TGTGCCAGCAGCTTAGCGCTCGGTTCCTCCTCTGGAAACACCATATATTTT
. | TRBJ1-2 | TRBV3-1/TRBV3-2 | . | CASSQSTQNYGYTF | TGTGCCAGCAGCCAAAGTACACAGAACTATGGCTACACCTTC
. | TRBJ1-2 | TRBV6-5 | TRBD1 | CASSYRQGPANYGYTF | TGTGCCAGCAGTTACCGACAGGGCCCAGCTAACTATGGCTACACCTTC
. | TRBJ1-2 | TRBV7-2 | . | CASSLGDINYGYTF | TGTGCCAGCAGCTTAGGGGACATTAACTATGGCTACACCTTC
. | TRBJ1-2 | TRBV12-3/TRBV12-4 | TRBD1 | CASSRTGGHGYTF | TGTGCCAGCAGTAGAACAGGGGGGCATGGCTACACCTTC
few | TRBJ2-5 | TRBV5-5 | TRBD1 | CASSPGDRGGETQYF | TGTGCCAGCAGCCCCGGGGACAGGGGCGGAGAGACCCAGTACTTC
. | TRBJ2-7 | TRBV19 | . | CASSIGGIYEQYF | TGTGCCAGTAGTATTGGGGGGATCTACGAGCAGTACTTC
. | TRBJ1-4 | TRBV9 | . | CASSVDSRATNEKLFF | TGTGCCAGCAGCGTGGACAGTCGGGCAACTAATGAAAAACTGTTTTTT